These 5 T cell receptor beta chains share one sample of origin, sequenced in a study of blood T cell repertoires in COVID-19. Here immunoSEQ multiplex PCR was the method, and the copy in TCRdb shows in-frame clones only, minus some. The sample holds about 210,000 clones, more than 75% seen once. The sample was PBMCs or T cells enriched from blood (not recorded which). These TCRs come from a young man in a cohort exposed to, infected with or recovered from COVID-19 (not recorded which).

CDR3 amino acids: CASSLGLAGPTDTQYF. Here the CDR3 DNA reads TGTGCCAGCAGTCTGGGACTAGCGGGCCCCACAGATACGCAGTATTTT. This rearrangement joins TRBV28 to TRBJ2-3; 12 bases map to TRBD2. After removal of 5 bases from V and 2 bases from J, the junction contained 5 bases not matched to a gene. Germline CDR1 is MDHEN and CDR2 is SYDVKM. CDR3 size: 16 residues.

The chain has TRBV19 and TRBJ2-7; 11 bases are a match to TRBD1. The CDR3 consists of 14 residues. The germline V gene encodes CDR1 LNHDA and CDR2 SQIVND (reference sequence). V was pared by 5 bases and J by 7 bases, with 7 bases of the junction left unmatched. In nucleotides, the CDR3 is TGTGCCAGTAGTGTCGGACAGGGGGCGCGAGAGCAGTACTTC. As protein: CASSVGQGAREQYF. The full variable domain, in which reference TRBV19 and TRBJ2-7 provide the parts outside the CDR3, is DGGITQSPKYLFRKEGQNVTLSCEQNLNHDAMYWYRQDPGQGLRLIYYSQIVNDFQKGDIAEGYSVSREKKESFPLTVTSAQKNPTAFYLCASSVGQGAREQYFGPGTRLTVT.

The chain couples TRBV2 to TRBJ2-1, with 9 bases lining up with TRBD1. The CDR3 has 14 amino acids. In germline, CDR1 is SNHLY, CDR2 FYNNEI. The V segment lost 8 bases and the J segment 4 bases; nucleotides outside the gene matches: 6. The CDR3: CASGTGRSYNEQFF. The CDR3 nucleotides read TGTGCCAGCGGGACAGGGCGTTCATACAATGAGCAGTTCTTC.

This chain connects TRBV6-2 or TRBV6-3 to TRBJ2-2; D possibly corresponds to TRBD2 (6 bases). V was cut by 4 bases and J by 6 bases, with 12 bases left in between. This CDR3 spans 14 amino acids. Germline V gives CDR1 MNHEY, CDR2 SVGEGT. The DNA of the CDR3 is TGTGCCAGCAGTTGGGGGACTGGATCCGGGGAGCTGTTTTTT. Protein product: CASSWGTGSGELFF.

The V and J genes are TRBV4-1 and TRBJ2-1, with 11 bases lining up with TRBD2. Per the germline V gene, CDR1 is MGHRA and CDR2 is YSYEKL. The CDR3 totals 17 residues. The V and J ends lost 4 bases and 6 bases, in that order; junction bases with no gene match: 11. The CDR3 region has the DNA TGCGCCAGCAGCCTCATAGCGGGAGGGCCGCTGGGCAATGAGCAGTTCTTC. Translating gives CASSLIAGGPLGNEQFF.